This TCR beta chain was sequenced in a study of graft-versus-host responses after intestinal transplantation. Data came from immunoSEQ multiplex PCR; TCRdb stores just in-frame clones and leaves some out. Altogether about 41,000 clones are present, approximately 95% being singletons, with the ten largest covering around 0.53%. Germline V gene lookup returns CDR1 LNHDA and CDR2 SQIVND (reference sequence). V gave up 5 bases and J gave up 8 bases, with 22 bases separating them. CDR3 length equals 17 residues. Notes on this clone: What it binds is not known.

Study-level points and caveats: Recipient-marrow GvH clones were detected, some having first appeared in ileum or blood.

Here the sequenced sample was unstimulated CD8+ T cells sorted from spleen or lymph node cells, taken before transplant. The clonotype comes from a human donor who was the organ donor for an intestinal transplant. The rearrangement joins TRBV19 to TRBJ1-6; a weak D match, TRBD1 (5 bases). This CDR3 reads CASSFRQHRTNYSPLHF. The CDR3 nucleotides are TGTGCCAGTAGTTTCAGACAGCATCGAACTAATTATTCACCCCTCCACTTT. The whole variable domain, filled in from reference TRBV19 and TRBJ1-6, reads DGGITQSPKYLFRKEGQNVTLSCEQNLNHDAMYWYRQDPGQGLRLIYYSQIVNDFQKGDIAEGYSVSREKKESFPLTVTSAQKNPTAFYLCASSFRQHRTNYSPLHFGNGTRLTVT.